This T cell receptor beta chain was sequenced in a study of blood T cell repertoires in COVID-19 (dated by TCRdb to 2020 to 2021). For the wider study: Samples covering the acute and convalescent phases of COVID-19 were provided by collaborators in the United States, Italy and Spain. The dataset comprised deeply sampled blood TCRbeta repertoires from subjects exposed to, actively infected with, or recovered from COVID-19. A freely available public database, intended as a resource for researchers studying the immune response to SARS-CoV-2, is where the repertoires were released. Samples were obtained from the ongoing ImmuneRACE study (first 160 participants) and from over 1,000 subjects provided by 6 global collaborators. The material from the prospective study consisted of cDNA or gDNA derived from T cells, B-cell-depleted T cells, or PBMCs. Where available, HLA class I and class II types were obtained from metadata supplied by the sample provider rather than from assay-based typing. A de-identified subject ID, COVID-19 status, age in years and sex were almost always included in the sample metadata.

What the authors observed across the whole study: The amount of clinical and demographic metadata varied by source and participant and was provided uncurated.

For this clone: Its antigen specificity is not known. Per-nucleotide qualities are absent, and no much larger clonotype sits a single base away.

The immunoSEQ Assay, a bias-controlled multiplex PCR, was used to amplify TCRbeta CDR3 regions from genomic DNA. As for the authors' bioinformatics: Within the assay, amplification of reference gene primers was used to estimate how many nucleated cells each sample contained. To quantify the absolute abundance of each unique TCRbeta CDR3 rearrangement, sequence reads were collapsed and filtered. For each sample, productive Simpson clonality was calculated by taking the square root of Simpson's diversity index across productive rearrangements. TCRdb re-hosts the immuneACCESS table, in-frame sequences only. Its copies lack some clones; in the studies checked, an unresolved V gene accounts for under half of them, and the cause for the rest is not known. The V and J calls and clone size come from that table; D and trimming were worked out from the DNA. In this sample the table shows roughly 15,000 clones, around 79% of which occur a single time. Around 26% of the sample comes from the top ten.

Taken from cysteine to phenylalanine, the CDR3 has 12 residues. Here the CDR3 DNA is all that survives: 36 bases in frame from base 1. CDR1 LNHDA and CDR2 SQIVND are derived from the germline V gene (reference sequence). Trimming takes 6 bases from V and 11 bases from J, and the germline ends sit 11 bases apart. The collaborating institutions used their own protocols to collect whole blood in K2EDTA tubes. Collaborator samples were shipped for TCRbeta analysis as frozen whole blood, isolated PBMCs, or DNA extracted from either sample type. The TCR originated in a woman in her seventies with active COVID-19. The chain is assembled from TRBV19 and TRBJ1-6; a weak D assignment points to TRBD1 (6 bases agree). The source material was peripheral blood. Here is the DNA: TGTGCCAGTAGCCTAGGGGGGGCACCCCTCCACTTT. It codes for CASSLGGAPLHF.